These 16 T cell receptor beta chains were sequenced from one sample in a study of T cell repertoires in cytomegalovirus infection. Their antigens are not known. TCRdb reanalysed the reads using MiXCR and keeps one entry per CDR3 protein. The table includes roughly 500,000 distinct CDR3 sequences, approximately 40% detected once. The sample in question was cultured PBMCs, obtained from culture after CMV antigen stimulation. These receptors were taken from a human donor in good health (CMV status not recorded). Some clones in this sample may be carry-over from other donors' samples.

The chain carries TRBV7-2 and TRBJ2-5, with 7 nucleotides matching TRBD1. CDR1 is SGHTA and CDR2 is FQGNSA in the germline V gene. The CDR3 is 14 residues long. V was clipped by 5 bases and J by 5 bases; unmatched bases: 8. The CDR3 reads CASSRARGLETQYF. The CDR3 bases are TGTGCCAGCAGCAGGGCTAGGGGGCTGGAGACCCAGTACTTC.

The chain recombines TRBV19 with TRBJ1-6; D ambiguous. The V and J ends lost 6 bases and 9 bases respectively, with 15 bases between them. The length of the CDR3 is 14 residues. The germline CDR1 and CDR2 sequences are LNHDA and SQIVND (reference sequence). In DNA form, the CDR3 reads TGTGCCAGTAGCGCGGCCTCGGGAGGTTCACCCCTCCACTTT. Protein product: CASSAASGGSPLHF.

The V gene is TRBV20-1, the J gene TRBJ2-1, with 7 bases that match TRBD2. Germline V gene data show CDR1 as DFQATT and CDR2 as SNEGSKA (reference sequence). This CDR3 spans 15 amino acids. V lost 0 bases and J lost 9; bases outside the gene matches: 11. CDR3 coding DNA: TGCAGTGCTAGAGATCGGGGAGGGCCGTCGGTTGAGCAGTTCTTC. Translating it yields CSARDRGGPSVEQFF.

This clonotype appeared a few times. J is TRBJ2-7 and V is TRBV7-2, with D maybe TRBD1 (6 bases). The CDR3 is 14 amino acids. CDR1 SGHTA and CDR2 FQGNSA come from the germline V gene. Trimming stripped 4 bases from V and 2 bases from J, with 12 bases between. This CDR3 is CASSYQGGPYEQYF. Here the CDR3 DNA reads TGTGCCAGCAGCTATCAAGGGGGACCCTACGAGCAGTACTTC.

This clonotype has more than one count but fewer than ten. The chain couples TRBV7-9 to TRBJ2-6, with D unclear. The CDR3 is made up of 14 amino acids. Trimming cost V 5 bases and J 2 bases, with 7 bases left between them. The V gene's germline CDR1 is SEHNR and CDR2 FQNEAQ (reference sequence). This CDR3 is CASSPRTGANVLTF. The CDR3 DNA is TGTGCCAGCAGCCCCCGGACTGGGGCCAACGTCCTGACTTTC. Variable domain in full (rest from reference TRBV7-9 and TRBJ2-6): DTGVSQNPRHKITKRGQNVTFRCDPISEHNRLYWYRQTLGQGPEFLTYFQNEAQLEKSRLLSDRFSAERPKGSFSTLEIQRTEQGDSAMYLCASSPRTGANVLTFGAGSRLTVL.

The CDR3: CASTLAEPDTQYF. In nucleotides, the CDR3 is TGTGCCAGCACCTTAGCGGAACCAGATACGCAGTATTTT. The chain recombines TRBV12-3 or TRBV12-4 with TRBJ2-3, with D perhaps TRBD2 (6 bases). The CDR3 length is 13 residues. V dropped 7 bases and J dropped 4 bases, with 12 bases sitting between them.

This clonotype turned up a few times. One end of the junction varies from germline; a read error may be responsible. The chain combines TRBV7-7 with TRBJ2-5, with TRBD2 as a possible D gene (5 bases). The CDR3 runs to 15 residues. Germline-derived CDR1 and CDR2 are SSHAT and FNYEAQ (reference sequence). CDR3 in DNA: TGTGCCAGCAGCCTAGCAAGAGGAGACCAAGAGACCCAGTACTTC. This encodes CASSLARGDQETQYF.

The chain has TRBV12-3 or TRBV12-4 and TRBJ2-7; TRBD1 matches at 7 bases. Losses at the gene ends were 5 bases for V and 0 bases for J; bases not matched to a gene: 7. This CDR3 has 15 amino acids. CDR3 coding DNA: TGTGCCAGCAGTAGGGACAGCCTCCGCTCCTACGAGCAGTACTTC. This encodes CASSRDSLRSYEQYF.

The rearrangement joins TRBV20-1 to TRBJ2-7; a possible D gene is TRBD1 (5 bases). V dropped 6 bases and J dropped 6 bases, with 18 bases sitting between them. Germline loops: CDR1 DFQATT, CDR2 SNEGSKA (reference sequence). The CDR3 runs to 13 residues. CDR3: CSAHLGPNGEQYF. DNA of the CDR3: TGCAGTGCCCATTTGGGGCCGAATGGCGAGCAGTACTTC.

The rearrangement joins TRBV29-1 to TRBJ2-6; D not certain. Germline values: CDR1 SQVTM, CDR2 ANQGSEA. The CDR3 is made up of 12 amino acids. V dropped 0 bases and J dropped 9 bases, with 6 bases sitting between them. CDR3 amino acids: CSVEEEFNVLTF. CDR3 nucleotide sequence: TGCAGCGTTGAAGAAGAATTCAACGTCCTGACTTTC.

This clonotype was detected only once. The chain recombines TRBV10-3 with TRBJ2-1; TRBD2 agrees at 8 bases. Germline V lookup: CDR1 ENHRY, CDR2 SYGVKD. The V segment lost 11 bases and the J segment 7 bases; nucleotides outside the gene matches: 7. The CDR3 is 12 residues long. The DNA for the CDR3 is TGTGCCGCGTCCCCGGGAGGGAATGAGCAGTTCTTC. It is translated as CAASPGGNEQFF.

The genes are TRBV4-3 and TRBJ1-1; D might be TRBD1 (5 bases). Per the germline V gene, CDR1 is LGHNA and CDR2 is YSLEER. Trimming pared 4 bases from V and 8 bases from J, leaving 14 bases between. There are 13 residues in the CDR3. CDR3: CASSRSGTDEAFF. The CDR3 nucleotides read TGCGCCAGCAGCCGCTCCGGGACGGACGAAGCTTTCTTT.

This clonotype occurred many times. The V call is TRBV7-2, the J call TRBJ1-6; D call uncertain. The CDR3 covers 15 residues. Trimming stripped 2 bases from V and 5 bases from J, with 10 bases between. CDR1 is SGHTA, CDR2 FQGNSA, per germline. CDR3 region: CASSLLGKNNSPLHF. CDR3 coding DNA: TGTGCCAGCAGCTTACTGGGCAAAAATAATTCACCCCTCCACTTT.

The chain recombines TRBV11-2 with TRBJ2-6, with 7 bases that match TRBD1. The CDR3 is 20 amino acids. The V gene end was trimmed by 5 bases and the J gene end by 0 bases; junction bases not matched to a gene: 16. Germline V CDR1 and CDR2: SGHAT, FQNNGV. The CDR3 DNA reads TGTGCCAGCAGCCCGCTGAGGGGGCTAGCAGACATCTCTGGGGCCAACGTCCTGACTTTC. The encoded protein is CASSPLRGLADISGANVLTF.

The CDR3 loop is CASSQARGPRQPQHF. The CDR3 DNA follows: TGTGCCAGCAGCCAAGCCAGGGGGCCGAGGCAGCCCCAGCATTTT. The gene calls are TRBV7-8 and TRBJ1-5, with 8 bases matching TRBD1. The germline V gene has CDR1 SGHVS and CDR2 FQNEAQ. The CDR3 contains 15 residues. The J segment lost 7 bases and the V segment lost 5 bases, leaving 10 bases of the junction unmatched.

The chain recombines TRBV5-1 with TRBJ2-5; perhaps TRBD2 as D (6 bases). The CDR3 runs 14 residues. Germline CDR1 reads SGHRS; CDR2 reads YFSETQ. V lost 5 bases and J 3 bases, leaving 14 bases between the germline ends. The CDR3 is CASRLSREEETQYF. Written as DNA, the CDR3 is TGCGCCAGCAGACTTTCTAGGGAGGAAGAGACCCAGTACTTC.